This TCR beta chain was recovered during a study of blood T cells in healthy people across ages. Regarding the study as a whole: Roughly linear age-related decline in beta diversity appeared, significant by age about 37. Naive T cell percentage by flow cytometry tracked strongly with beta diversity.

This clonotype turned up a few times. Its antigen is as yet unknown. CDR3 size: 16 residues. V was clipped by 8 bases and J by 3 bases; unmatched bases: 10. CDR1 and CDR2 from the germline V gene are SGHTA and FQGNSA. Healthy Caucasian individuals from Russia aged about 6 to 90 served as donors. The second PCR ran about 6 to 12 cycles with a sample-barcoded 5' primer and J-beta primers. One entry per CDR3 protein results from TCRdb running MiXCR on the 5' RACE reads. The data contain more than 650,000 distinct CDR3 sequences, 20% to 25% of them singletons. The sequence was collected from a man in his 70s in good health. Sequencing used blood. The chain is built from TRBV7-2 and TRBJ1-2, with 12 positions matching TRBD1. The CDR3 reads CASSTGTGGAYYGYTF. CDR3 coding DNA: TGTGCCAGCTCTACCGGGACAGGGGGCGCCTACTATGGCTACACCTTC.